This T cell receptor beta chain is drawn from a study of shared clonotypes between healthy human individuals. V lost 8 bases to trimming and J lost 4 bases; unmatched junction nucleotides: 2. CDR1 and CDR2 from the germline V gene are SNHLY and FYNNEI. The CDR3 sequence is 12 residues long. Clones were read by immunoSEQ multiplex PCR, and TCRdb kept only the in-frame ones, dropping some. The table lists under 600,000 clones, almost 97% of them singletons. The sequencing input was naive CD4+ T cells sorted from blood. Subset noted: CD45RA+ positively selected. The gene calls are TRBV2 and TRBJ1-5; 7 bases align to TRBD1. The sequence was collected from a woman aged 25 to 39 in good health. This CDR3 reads CASGQANQPQHF. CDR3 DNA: TGTGCCAGCGGACAGGCAAATCAGCCCCAGCATTTT.